The 16 T cell receptor beta chains below all came from one sample that was sequenced in a study of naive and memory T cell subsets. Study-wide findings and caveats: Possibly reflecting memory cells re-expressing CD45RA, a few larger clonotypes occurred in naive repertoires, especially CD8.

Antigens of these TCRs are unknown. The beta constant-region primer was an equimolar mix of two oligonucleotides covering TRBC1 and TRBC2. Four rounds of PCR amplified the ligated cDNA using nested alpha and beta constant-region primers plus SP2. One entry per CDR3 protein, called by TCRdb with MiXCR from the UMI-ligation and nested PCR reads. This sample has about 150,000 distinct CDR3 sequences, with 20% to 25% found just once. The sample consisted of naive CD4+ T cells from blood. These receptor sequences come from a human donor in good health.

The J gene is TRBJ2-1, the V gene TRBV29-1, with 8 bases that match TRBD2. The CDR3 is made up of 12 amino acids. The germline CDR1 and CDR2 sequences are SQVTM and ANQGSEA. After removal of 1 base from V and 13 bases from J, the junction contained 6 bases not matched to a gene. In DNA, the CDR3 is TGCAGCGTTGAAGTTAGTGGACTAGCCCAGTTCTTC. This gives the protein CSVEVSGLAQFF.

This clonotype was found once. This chain links TRBV10-3 with TRBJ2-5; possibly TRBD1 for D (6 bases). CDR3 length: 14 amino acids. Germline loops: CDR1 ENHRY, CDR2 SYGVKD. Trimming removed 5 bases from V and 2 bases from J, with 12 bases in between. CDR3 bases: TGTGCCATCAGTACCCGGACAGAGCAAGAGACCCAGTACTTC. Residues: CAISTRTEQETQYF.

The chain combines TRBV7-2 with TRBJ2-7; either TRBD1 or TRBD2 may supply D (5 bases each). Germline V gene lookup returns CDR1 SGHTA and CDR2 FQGNSA. The CDR3 loop spans 16 amino acids. V lost 1 base to trimming and J lost 4 bases, with 17 bases between them. CDR3 region: CASSLGGQAAGYEQYF. CDR3 nucleotide sequence: TGTGCCAGCAGCTTAGGAGGTCAAGCGGCAGGGTACGAGCAGTACTTC.

This clonotype was detected many times. The chain carries TRBV12-3 or TRBV12-4 and TRBJ2-7; perhaps D is TRBD1 or TRBD2 (5 bases each). The CDR3 is 17 amino acids. The V end was cut by 4 bases, the J end by 0 bases, with 19 bases between. CDR3 bases: TGTGCCAGCAGTTCAGGGAGAGGTAACTGGATCTCCTACGAGCAGTACTTC. It is translated as CASSSGRGNWISYEQYF.

The chain links TRBV6-1 to TRBJ2-3; TRBD2 matches 11 bases. This CDR3 is built from 14 residues. V trimming: 8 bases; J trimming: 4 bases; junction bases outside the gene matches: 5. The germline V gene encodes CDR1 MNHNS and CDR2 SASEGT. The CDR3 coding sequence is TGTGCCAGCTCTAGCGGGAGGTTGCCAGATACGCAGTATTTT. Translating gives CASSSGRLPDTQYF.

This clonotype has a handful of counts. The chain has TRBV6-5 and TRBJ2-1; TRBD1 aligns across 12 bases. CDR3 length: 15 residues. V gave up 5 bases and J gave up 7 bases; unmatched junction bases: 6. The germline CDR1 and CDR2 sequences are MNHEY and SVGAGI. The CDR3 sequence is CASSHRDRGRNEQFF. In nucleotides, the CDR3 is TGTGCCAGCAGTCACCGGGACAGGGGGCGAAATGAGCAGTTCTTC.

The chain recombines TRBV20-1 with TRBJ2-7; TRBD1 matches 8 bases. Losses at the gene ends were 3 bases for V and 1 base for J; bases not matched to a gene: 8. Germline loops: CDR1 DFQATT, CDR2 SNEGSKA (reference sequence). The CDR3 sequence is 15 residues long. The CDR3 sequence is CSARNSGTGSYEQYF. The CDR3 DNA is TGCAGTGCTAGGAACTCCGGGACAGGATCCTACGAGCAGTACTTC.

This clonotype was counted only a few times. V and J are TRBV4-3 and TRBJ2-2; 13 bases are a match to TRBD2. The CDR3 is 17 residues long. With 5 bases clipped from V and 1 base from J, the junction kept 4 bases outside the gene matches. Germline-derived CDR1 and CDR2 are LGHNA and YSLEER. CDR3 loop: CASSKLAGGRNTGELFF. In DNA form, the CDR3 reads TGCGCCAGCAGCAAACTAGCGGGAGGGCGGAACACCGGGGAGCTGTTTTTT.

This rearrangement joins TRBV3-1 to TRBJ2-3, with 13 nucleotides matching TRBD2. Germline V gene data show CDR1 as LGHDT and CDR2 as YNNKEL (reference sequence). The CDR3 sequence is 17 residues long. Germline trimming cut 4 bases from V and 6 bases from J; bases unmatched to any gene: 10. The CDR3 loop is CASSPWGLAGRQDTQYF. CDR3 DNA sequence: TGTGCCAGCAGCCCCTGGGGACTAGCGGGACGCCAGGATACGCAGTATTTT.

The J gene is TRBJ2-1, the V gene TRBV4-2, with a weak D call TRBD2 (7 bases). The CDR3 has 16 amino acids. With 3 bases removed from V and 5 bases from J, the gap between germline ends came to 17 bases. Germline CDR1 LGHNA, CDR2 YNFKEQ. The CDR3 coding sequence is TGTGCCAGCAGCCAGAACGGAAGGGGGGGAAACAATGAGCAGTTCTTC. Amino acids: CASSQNGRGGNNEQFF.

This clonotype appeared many times. The chain links TRBV29-1 to TRBJ2-7; D is undetermined. The V gene lost 7 bases and the J gene lost 3 bases, with 13 bases spanning the gap. The CDR3 contains 12 residues. CDR1 is SQVTM and CDR2 is ANQGSEA in the germline V gene. The CDR3 region has the DNA TGCAGCGCCAGAAGTCAGTTCTACGAGCAGTACTTC. This codes for CSARSQFYEQYF.

This clonotype showed up just a few times. The rearrangement joins TRBV2 to TRBJ2-5; the D is unclear. This CDR3 region has 10 residues. Germline-derived CDR1 and CDR2 are SNHLY and FYNNEI. V lost 4 bases to trimming and J lost 7 bases, with 4 bases between them. The CDR3 nucleotides read TGTGCCAGCAGTGGAAGGACCCAGTACTTC. Encoded protein: CASSGRTQYF. The full variable domain, with the rest looked up from reference TRBV2 and TRBJ2-5, is EPEVTQTPSHQVTQMGQEVILRCVPISNHLYFYWYRQILGQKVEFLVSFYNNEISEKSEIFDDQFSVERPDGSNFTLKIRSTKLEDSAMYFCASSGRTQYFGPGTRLLVL.

This clonotype showed up many times. The chain uses TRBV10-3 and TRBJ2-3, with D possibly being TRBD1 or TRBD2 (6 bases each). Trimming left V 2 bases short and J 4 bases short, with 10 bases between. This CDR3 region has 14 residues. CDR1 ENHRY and CDR2 SYGVKD come from the germline V gene. The CDR3, as DNA: TGTGCCATCAGTGAGCCAGGGGAGGCAGATACGCAGTATTTT. Its translation is CAISEPGEADTQYF.

DNA for the CDR3: TGTGCCAGCAGCTGGGGACAGGGAAATGGCTACACCTTC. Translating it yields CASSWGQGNGYTF. The V and J genes are TRBV7-2 and TRBJ1-2; TRBD1 matches at 9 bases. The V segment lost 4 bases and the J segment 6 bases; nucleotides outside the gene matches: 3. This CDR3 region has 13 residues. Germline values: CDR1 SGHTA, CDR2 FQGNSA.

This clonotype was detected a few times. V gene TRBV29-1 combines with J gene TRBJ2-7; 7 bases are a match to TRBD2. The V gene's germline CDR1 is SQVTM and CDR2 ANQGSEA. The ends lost 3 bases at V and 6 bases at J; junction bases unmatched: 8. CDR3 length: 13 residues. The CDR3 spells CSVEGGRNSEQYF. The CDR3 nucleotides read TGCAGCGTTGAGGGAGGGCGGAACTCCGAGCAGTACTTC.

The chain uses TRBV7-2 and TRBJ2-3; TRBD1 matches at 8 bases. In germline, CDR1 is SGHTA, CDR2 FQGNSA. The V and J ends lost 5 bases and 0 bases, in that order; junction bases with no gene match: 19. CDR3 length: 20 amino acids. CDR3 loop: CASSPQRTGLRGRSTDTQYF. CDR3 nucleotides: TGTGCCAGCAGCCCGCAACGGACAGGGCTCAGGGGACGTAGCACAGATACGCAGTATTTT.